This T cell receptor beta chain was found in a study of radiation and T cells in renal cell carcinoma. The wider study: Nephrectomy followed 15 Gy stereotactic body radiation by 4 weeks.

Method: immunoSEQ multiplex PCR; TCRdb's copy keeps in-frame clones and lacks some. The sample lists 150,000 or so clones; about 87% were seen once. CDR3 size: 14 residues. V lost 2 bases and J lost 3; bases outside the gene matches: 2. Germline-derived CDR1 and CDR2 are SNHLY and FYNNEI. As to time point: baseline pretreatment blood. Specified treatment: 15 Gy SBRT to primary tumor, nephrectomy 4 weeks later. The starting material was blood, obtained from a patient whose treatment included radiotherapy and nephrectomy. The chain has TRBV2 and TRBJ2-5, with 8 nucleotides matching TRBD1. The clonotype comes from a woman in her 70s with renal cell carcinoma. The DNA of the CDR3 is TGTGCCAGCAGTGAATCAGGGGGCGAAGAGACCCAGTACTTC. Encoded protein: CASSESGGEETQYF.